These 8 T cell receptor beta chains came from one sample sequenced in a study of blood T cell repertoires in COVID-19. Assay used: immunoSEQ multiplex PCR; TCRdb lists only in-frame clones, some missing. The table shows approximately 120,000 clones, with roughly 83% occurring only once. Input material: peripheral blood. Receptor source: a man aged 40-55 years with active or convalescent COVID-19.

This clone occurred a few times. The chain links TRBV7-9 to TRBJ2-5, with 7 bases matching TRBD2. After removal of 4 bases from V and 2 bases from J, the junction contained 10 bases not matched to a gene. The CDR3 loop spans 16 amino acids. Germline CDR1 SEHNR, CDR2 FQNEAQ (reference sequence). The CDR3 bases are TGTGCCAGCAGCTCCAGTGGGCGGGGGAGTCAAGAGACCCAGTACTTC. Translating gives CASSSSGRGSQETQYF.

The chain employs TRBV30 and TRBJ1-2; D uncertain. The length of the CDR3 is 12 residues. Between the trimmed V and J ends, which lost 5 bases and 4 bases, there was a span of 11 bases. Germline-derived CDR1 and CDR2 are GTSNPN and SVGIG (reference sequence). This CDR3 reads CAWGPRGYGYTF. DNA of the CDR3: TGTGCCTGGGGCCCACGGGGCTATGGCTACACCTTC.

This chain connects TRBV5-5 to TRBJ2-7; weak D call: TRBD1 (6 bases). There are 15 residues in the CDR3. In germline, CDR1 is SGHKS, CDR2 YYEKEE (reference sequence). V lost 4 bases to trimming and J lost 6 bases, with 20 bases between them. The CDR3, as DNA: TGTGCCAGCAGCCCAACAGGGAACGGATCCCCCGAGCAGTACTTC. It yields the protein CASSPTGNGSPEQYF.

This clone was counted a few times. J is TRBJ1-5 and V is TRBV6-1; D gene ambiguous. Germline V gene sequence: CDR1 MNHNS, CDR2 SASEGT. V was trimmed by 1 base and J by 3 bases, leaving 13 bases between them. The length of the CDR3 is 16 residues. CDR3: CASSEVGSGFNQPQHF. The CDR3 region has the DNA TGTGCCAGCAGTGAAGTCGGATCAGGCTTCAATCAGCCCCAGCATTTT.

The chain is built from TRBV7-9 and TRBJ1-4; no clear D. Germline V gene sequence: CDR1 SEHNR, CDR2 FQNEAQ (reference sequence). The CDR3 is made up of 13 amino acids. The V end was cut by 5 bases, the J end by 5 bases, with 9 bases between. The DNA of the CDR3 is TGTGCCAGCAGCGCAGACAAGAATGAAAAACTGTTTTTT. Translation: CASSADKNEKLFF.

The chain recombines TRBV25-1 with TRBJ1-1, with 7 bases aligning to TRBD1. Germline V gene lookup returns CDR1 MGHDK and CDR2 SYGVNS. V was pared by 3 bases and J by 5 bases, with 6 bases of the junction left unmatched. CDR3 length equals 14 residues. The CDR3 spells CASSDGQVGTEAFF. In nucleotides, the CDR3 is TGTGCCAGCAGTGATGGACAGGTAGGGACTGAAGCTTTCTTT.

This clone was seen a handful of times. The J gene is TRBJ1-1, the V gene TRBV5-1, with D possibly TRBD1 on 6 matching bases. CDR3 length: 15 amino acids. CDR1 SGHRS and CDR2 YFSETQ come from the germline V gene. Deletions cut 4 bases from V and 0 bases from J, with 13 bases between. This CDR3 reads CASSVSGVMNTEAFF. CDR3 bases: TGCGCCAGCAGCGTCTCAGGGGTCATGAACACTGAAGCTTTCTTT.

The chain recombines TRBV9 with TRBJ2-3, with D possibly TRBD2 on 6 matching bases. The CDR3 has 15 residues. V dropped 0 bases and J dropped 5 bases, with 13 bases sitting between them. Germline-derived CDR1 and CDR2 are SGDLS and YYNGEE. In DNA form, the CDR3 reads TGTGCCAGCAGCGTAGCTGGGACTGGGGGAGATACGCAGTATTTT. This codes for CASSVAGTGGDTQYF.